This T cell receptor beta chain was identified in a study of vaccination effects on CD4 cells after COVID-19. This clone was detected only a few times. Its specificity is not known. V was clipped by 3 bases and J by 0 bases, with 11 bases between them. Per germline, CDR1 LNHDA and CDR2 SQIVND (reference sequence). The CDR3 extends over 15 amino acids. Before sequencing took place, the ViraFEST assay used viral peptide pools to expand antigen-specific CD4+ T cells. CD4+ T cells were isolated after less than 13 days of culture. In the vaccine recipients, nucleocapsid antibodies were negative and there was no prior SARS-CoV-2 infection. Sequencing used immunoSEQ multiplex PCR; TCRdb keeps in-frame clones, though not all of them. The sample carries tens of thousands of clones, about 71% recorded once.

The starting material was CD4+ T cells from PBMCs cultured with HCoV-OC43 spike peptides, obtained before COVID-19 vaccination. Subset denoted: HCoV-OC43 spike overlapping peptide pool stimulation. The rearrangement links TRBV19 to TRBJ1-1, with D uncertain. This sequence originates from a human donor who received a COVID-19 vaccine. CDR3 DNA: TGTGCCAGTAGTATTGTGGCAGCCTTGAACACTGAAGCTTTCTTT. This translates into CASSIVAALNTEAFF.